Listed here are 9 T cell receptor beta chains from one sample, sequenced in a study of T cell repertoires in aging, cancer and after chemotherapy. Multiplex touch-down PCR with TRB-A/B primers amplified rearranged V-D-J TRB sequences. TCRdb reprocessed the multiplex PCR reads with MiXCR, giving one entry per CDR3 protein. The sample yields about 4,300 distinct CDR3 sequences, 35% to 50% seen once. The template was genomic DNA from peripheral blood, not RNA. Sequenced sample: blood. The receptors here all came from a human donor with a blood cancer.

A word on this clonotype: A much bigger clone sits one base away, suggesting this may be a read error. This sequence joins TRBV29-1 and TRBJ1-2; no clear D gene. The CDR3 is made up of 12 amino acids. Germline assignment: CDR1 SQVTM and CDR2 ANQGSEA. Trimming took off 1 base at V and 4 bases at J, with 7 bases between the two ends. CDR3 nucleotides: TGCAGCGTTGAAGCTGGGCTCTATGGCTACACCTTC. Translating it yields CSVEAGLYGYTF.

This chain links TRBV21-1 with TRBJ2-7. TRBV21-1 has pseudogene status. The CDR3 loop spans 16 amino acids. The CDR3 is CASSKTDSPRPYEQYF. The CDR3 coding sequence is TGTGCCAGCAGCAAAACAGACTCGCCTCGGCCTTACGAGCAGTACTTC.

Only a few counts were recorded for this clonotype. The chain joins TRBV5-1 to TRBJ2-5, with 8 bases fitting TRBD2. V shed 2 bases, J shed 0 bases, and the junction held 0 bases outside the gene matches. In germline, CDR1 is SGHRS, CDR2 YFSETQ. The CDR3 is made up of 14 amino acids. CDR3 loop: CASSFSGNQETQYF. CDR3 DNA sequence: TGCGCCAGCAGCTTTAGCGGGAACCAAGAGACCCAGTACTTC.

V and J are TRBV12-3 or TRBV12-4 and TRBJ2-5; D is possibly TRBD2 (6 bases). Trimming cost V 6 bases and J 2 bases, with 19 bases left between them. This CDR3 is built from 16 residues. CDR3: CASSAGTPLHQETQYF. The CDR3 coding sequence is TGTGCCAGCAGCGCGGGGACTCCGCTTCATCAAGAGACCCAGTACTTC.

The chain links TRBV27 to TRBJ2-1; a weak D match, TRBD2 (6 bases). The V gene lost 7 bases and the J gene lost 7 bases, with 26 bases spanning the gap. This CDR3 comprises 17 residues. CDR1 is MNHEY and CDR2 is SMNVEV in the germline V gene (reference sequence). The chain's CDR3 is CASNQGLGRSPGNEQFF. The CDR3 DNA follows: TGTGCCAGCAATCAGGGTTTAGGGAGGTCCCCCGGGAATGAGCAGTTCTTC.

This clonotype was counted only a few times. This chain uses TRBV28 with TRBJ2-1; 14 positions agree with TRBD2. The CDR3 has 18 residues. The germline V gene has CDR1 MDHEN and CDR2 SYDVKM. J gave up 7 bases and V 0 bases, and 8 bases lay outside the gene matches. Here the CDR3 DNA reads TGTGCCAGCAGTTTATGGACTAGCGGGAGGGCCGGGGATAATGAGCAGTTCTTC. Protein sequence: CASSLWTSGRAGDNEQFF.

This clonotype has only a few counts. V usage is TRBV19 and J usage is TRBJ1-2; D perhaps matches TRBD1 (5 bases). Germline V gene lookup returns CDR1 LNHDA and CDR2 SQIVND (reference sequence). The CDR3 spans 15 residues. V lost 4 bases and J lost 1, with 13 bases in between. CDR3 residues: CASSTGTGFNYGYTF. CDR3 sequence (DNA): TGTGCCAGTAGTACCGGGACGGGATTTAACTATGGCTACACCTTC.

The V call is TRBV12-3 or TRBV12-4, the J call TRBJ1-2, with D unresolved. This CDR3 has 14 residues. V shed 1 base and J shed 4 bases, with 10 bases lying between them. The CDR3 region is CASSLGAGSYGYTF. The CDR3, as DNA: TGTGCCAGCAGTTTAGGCGCGGGATCCTATGGCTACACCTTC.

CDR3 DNA sequence: TGTGCCAGTAGTTCAGCCCCCTCGACAGAGGAGGCTGAAGCTTTCTTT. Protein sequence: CASSSAPSTEEAEAFF. V usage is TRBV19 and J usage is TRBJ1-1; D might be TRBD1 (5 bases). This CDR3 has 16 residues. CDR1 and CDR2 (germline): LNHDA, SQIVND (reference sequence). The germline V and J ends were trimmed by 5 bases and 6 bases, with 22 bases remaining between them.